Below are 5 T cell receptor beta chains sequenced from a single sample in a study of circulating and synovial CD4+ cells in juvenile arthritis. This table comes from immunoSEQ multiplex PCR, and its TCRdb copy is limited to in-frame clones, with some not included. This table has over 11,000 clones, approximately 88% appearing once. Sequenced material: CD4+ T cells from synovial fluid. Source of these receptors: a human patient with juvenile idiopathic arthritis. Some clones in this sample may be carry-over from other donors' samples.

This chain links TRBV5-1 with TRBJ1-4; D gene uncertain. This CDR3 has 15 amino acids. Trimming left V 0 bases short and J 8 bases short, with 14 bases between. Germline values: CDR1 SGHRS, CDR2 YFSETQ. The CDR3 nucleotides read TGCGCCAGCAGCTTGGCCCCCGGGGATAGGGAAAAACTGTTTTTT. Its protein product is CASSLAPGDREKLFF.

Of note for this clone: The junction differs from germline at one of its ends, possibly a read error. Other DNA sequences of this sample code for an identical CDR3. Here the CDR3 reads CASSETSEPQETQYF. In DNA, the CDR3 is TGCGCCAGCAGTGAAACTAGTGAGCCCCAAGAGACCCAGTACTTC. The J gene is TRBJ2-5, the V gene TRBV6-4, with a weak D call TRBD2 (5 bases). CDR3 length: 15 amino acids. In germline, CDR1 is MRHNA, CDR2 SNTAGT.

This clone was detected only once. The V and J genes are TRBV30 and TRBJ1-3; weak D call: TRBD1 (5 bases). Germline V gene sequence: CDR1 GTSNPN, CDR2 SVGIG (reference sequence). The length of the CDR3 is 13 residues. V lost 3 bases and J lost 0, with 6 bases in between. CDR3: CAWRQGSGNTIYF. The CDR3 DNA reads as TGTGCCTGGAGGCAGGGCTCTGGAAACACCATATATTTT.

This clone was picked up one time. The chain uses TRBV30 and TRBJ2-3; TRBD2 matches 11 bases. J was trimmed by 7 bases and V by 5 bases; bases with no gene match: 8. This CDR3 contains 14 residues. Germline V gives CDR1 GTSNPN, CDR2 SVGIG (reference sequence). The CDR3 nucleotides read TGTGCCTGGGGTAGCGGGAGGGAGTTTAATACGCAGTATTTT. This codes for CAWGSGREFNTQYF.

This clone appeared a single time. J is TRBJ2-2 and V is TRBV10-2; D is unclear. This CDR3 has 17 amino acids. CDR1 and CDR2 (germline): WSHSY, SAAADI. The V gene lost 3 bases and the J gene lost 0 bases, with 14 bases spanning the gap. The CDR3, as DNA: TGCGCCAGCAGTGACCTCGACTCGGGTCCGAACACCGGGGAGCTGTTTTTT. Amino acids: CASSDLDSGPNTGELFF.